These T cell receptor beta chains were read from a single sample in a study of response to subunit inactivated influenza vaccine. TCRdb reprocessed the RT-PCR reads via MiXCR and lists one record per CDR3 protein. The sample holds hundreds of thousands of distinct CDR3 sequences; about 15% are singletons and the top ten take 5.5% to 8%. Here the sequenced sample was PBMCs from blood, taken 14 to 15 days before vaccination. The origin of the receptors is a man aged 50 to 59 who received an inactivated influenza vaccine. Each CDR3 is given with its conserved first and last residue. The D gene is left open where the match is weak. Clone size is not always given. Where it is, it says once, few, many or a class for expanded clones.

TRBJ2-1,few,TRBV12-3/TRBV12-4,.,CASSPIDRYNEQFF,TGTGCCAGCAGCCCCATAGATAGGTACAATGAGCAGTTCTTC
TRBJ2-1,.,TRBV29-1,.,CSVEDRRSYNEQFF,TGCAGCGTTGAAGACAGGCGCTCCTACAATGAGCAGTTCTTC
TRBJ2-7,many,TRBV5-1,.,CASSLGRTAYEQYF,TGCGCCAGCAGCTTGGGCCGGACAGCCTACGAGCAGTACTTC
TRBJ2-2,many,TRBV5-6,.,CASSPTSTRTGELFF,TGTGCCAGCAGCCCTACTAGCACGCGGACCGGGGAGCTGTTTTTT
TRBJ2-7,few,TRBV20-1,TRBD1,CSARDYGTGALYEQYF,TGCAGTGCTAGGGACTACGGGACAGGGGCTTTATACGAGCAGTACTTC
TRBJ1-4,few,TRBV5-5,.,CASSLAESGLTNEKLFF,TGTGCCAGCAGCTTGGCCGAGTCCGGACTTACTAATGAAAAACTGTTTTTT
TRBJ2-6,few,TRBV29-1,TRBD2,CSVELGGRDGANVLTF,TGCAGCGTTGAGTTGGGAGGGAGGGATGGGGCCAACGTCCTGACTTTC
TRBJ1-2,few,TRBV7-2,.,CASSLEGPSKGYTF,TGTGCCAGCAGCTTAGAGGGACCATCCAAAGGCTACACCTTC
TRBJ1-5,few,TRBV6-1,.,CASSPTVAQPQHF,TGTGCCAGCAGTCCCACGGTGGCCCAGCCCCAGCATTTT
TRBJ1-4,.,TRBV9,.,CASSVALQRNEKLFF,TGTGCCAGCAGCGTAGCCCTACAGAGGAATGAAAAACTGTTTTTT
TRBJ1-3,few,TRBV11-2,.,CASSPDPYSGNTIYF,TGTGCCAGCAGCCCCGACCCCTACTCTGGAAACACCATATATTTT
TRBJ2-3,.,TRBV20-1,TRBD2,CSARGSRTSGRVRGDTQYF,TGCAGTGCTAGAGGCTCCCGGACTAGCGGGAGAGTCAGGGGAGATACGCAGTATTTT
TRBJ2-2,.,TRBV11-2,.,CASSRLLGELFF,TGTGCCAGCAGCCGCCTTCTCGGGGAGCTGTTTTTT
TRBJ2-7,few,TRBV12-3/TRBV12-4,.,CASRQGGAYEQYF,TGTGCCAGCAGACAGGGAGGGGCCTACGAGCAGTACTTC
TRBJ2-7,.,TRBV12-3/TRBV12-4,TRBD2,CASSLAPYKREGPSYEQYF,TGTGCCAGCAGTTTAGCACCCTATAAGCGGGAGGGCCCTTCCTACGAGCAGTACTTC
TRBJ2-1,few,TRBV10-3,TRBD2,CATANFLAGTGEQFF,TGTGCCACCGCCAATTTCCTAGCGGGAACGGGTGAGCAGTTCTTC
TRBJ2-7,many,TRBV15,.,CATSRESRNEQYF,TGTGCCACCAGCAGAGAATCTAGGAACGAGCAGTACTTC
TRBJ2-3,.,TRBV7-8,.,CASSAPTDTQYF,TGTGCCAGCAGCGCCCCAACAGATACGCAGTATTTT
TRBJ2-7,few,TRBV6-1,.,CASRELGQLSYEQYF,TGTGCCAGCAGGGAACTGGGACAACTCTCCTACGAGCAGTACTTC
TRBJ2-5,.,TRBV24-1,.,CATSDGGGGKETQYF,TGTGCCACCAGTGACGGAGGCGGCGGGAAAGAGACCCAGTACTTC
TRBJ1-6,.,TRBV12-3/TRBV12-4,.,CASSISTGVNSPLHF,TGTGCCAGCAGTATATCGACAGGAGTTAATTCACCCCTCCACTTT
TRBJ2-5,few,TRBV5-4,.,CASRPPGASQWETQYF,TGTGCCAGCAGACCTCCGGGGGCTTCCCAATGGGAGACCCAGTACTTC
TRBJ2-3,few,TRBV11-2,.,CASSAYTVGDTQYF,TGTGCCAGCAGCGCCTATACAGTGGGGGATACGCAGTATTTT
TRBJ2-7,.,TRBV5-1,.,CASSPLPRGNEQYF,TGCGCCAGCAGCCCCCTCCCAAGGGGAAACGAGCAGTACTTC
TRBJ2-2,few,TRBV9,.,CASSVASGSITGELFF,TGTGCCAGCAGCGTGGCCTCCGGAAGTATTACCGGGGAGCTGTTTTTT
TRBJ2-7,.,TRBV20-1,.,CSARLASFSYEQYF,TGCAGTGCTAGACTAGCGAGCTTTTCCTACGAGCAGTACTTC
TRBJ2-2,.,TRBV9,.,CASSVGPPPGELFF,TGTGCCAGCAGCGTTGGACCCCCGCCCGGGGAGCTGTTTTTT
TRBJ2-3,.,TRBV4-2,TRBD2,CASSQDPRGGGATDTQYF,TGTGCCAGCAGCCAAGATCCGAGAGGCGGGGGGGCGACAGATACGCAGTATTTT
TRBJ2-2,.,TRBV11-1,.,CASSLAGHDTGELFF,TGTGCCAGCAGCTTAGCGGGACACGACACCGGGGAGCTGTTTTTT
TRBJ2-7,few,TRBV28,TRBD2,CASSWTLAGSYEQYF,TGTGCCAGCTCTTGGACGCTAGCGGGAAGCTACGAGCAGTACTTC
TRBJ2-1,.,TRBV20-1,.,CSASPHPASGNEQFF,TGCAGTGCTAGCCCACACCCCGCTAGTGGCAATGAGCAGTTCTTC
TRBJ2-2,few,TRBV6-1,TRBD1,CASSRTGTAGELFF,TGTGCCAGCAGTCGGACAGGGACGGCCGGGGAGCTGTTTTTT
TRBJ2-7,few,TRBV9,.,CASSQSPTGGSYEQYF,TGTGCCAGCAGCCAGTCCCCAACCGGAGGGTCCTACGAGCAGTACTTC
TRBJ2-5,.,TRBV7-3,TRBD2,CASSLTSGDQETQYF,TGTGCCAGCAGCTTAACTAGCGGGGACCAAGAGACCCAGTACTTC
TRBJ1-2,.,TRBV2,.,CASSLGTARSSYTF,TGTGCCAGCAGTCTAGGCACAGCCCGGAGTAGCTACACCTTC
TRBJ1-1,.,TRBV12-3/TRBV12-4,.,CASSLGRKNTEAFF,TGTGCCAGCAGTTTAGGACGAAAGAACACTGAAGCTTTCTTT
TRBJ1-2,many,TRBV11-2,TRBD1,CASSRIKPGQVYGYTF,TGTGCCAGCAGCCGCATTAAACCGGGACAGGTCTATGGCTACACCTTC
TRBJ1-1,many,TRBV7-9,.,CASSRDQVRGTEAFF,TGTGCCAGCAGCAGGGACCAGGTTCGGGGTACTGAAGCTTTCTTT
TRBJ1-5,many,TRBV6-2/TRBV6-3,.,CASGMTDSNQPQHF,TGTGCCAGCGGGATGACAGATAGCAATCAGCCCCAGCATTTT
TRBJ2-1,.,TRBV20-1,TRBD2,CSAKTSGIPSYNEQFF,TGCAGTGCCAAGACTAGCGGGATCCCCTCCTACAATGAGCAGTTCTTC
TRBJ1-1,few,TRBV4-1,.,CASSQEAGVGTEAFF,TGCGCCAGCAGCCAAGAAGCAGGGGTAGGAACTGAAGCTTTCTTT
TRBJ1-2,.,TRBV6-2/TRBV6-3,TRBD1,CASSPRDRFVYGYTF,TGTGCCAGCAGTCCCCGGGACAGGTTCGTCTACGGCTACACCTTC
TRBJ2-1,few,TRBV20-1,TRBD2,CSATGTSGPVYNEQFF,TGCAGTGCCACCGGGACTAGCGGACCCGTATACAATGAGCAGTTCTTC
TRBJ1-4,few,TRBV15,.,CATSRDQVPYEKLFF,TGTGCCACCAGCAGAGATCAGGTCCCTTATGAAAAACTGTTTTTT
TRBJ1-2,.,TRBV6-2/TRBV6-3,TRBD1,CASSRQGTNYGYTF,TGTGCCAGCAGTCGACAGGGGACGAACTATGGCTACACCTTC
TRBJ2-7,many,TRBV11-2,TRBD2,CASSLILAGTSYEQYF,TGTGCCAGCAGTTTGATTCTAGCGGGGACCAGCTACGAGCAGTACTTC
TRBJ2-1,few,TRBV20-1,.,CSASPGLNEQFF,TGCAGTGCCTCCCCGGGGCTTAATGAGCAGTTCTTC
TRBJ1-5,many,TRBV6-2/TRBV6-3,.,CASSYSQGNSNQPQHF,TGTGCCAGCAGTTACTCGCAAGGGAATAGCAATCAGCCCCAGCATTTT